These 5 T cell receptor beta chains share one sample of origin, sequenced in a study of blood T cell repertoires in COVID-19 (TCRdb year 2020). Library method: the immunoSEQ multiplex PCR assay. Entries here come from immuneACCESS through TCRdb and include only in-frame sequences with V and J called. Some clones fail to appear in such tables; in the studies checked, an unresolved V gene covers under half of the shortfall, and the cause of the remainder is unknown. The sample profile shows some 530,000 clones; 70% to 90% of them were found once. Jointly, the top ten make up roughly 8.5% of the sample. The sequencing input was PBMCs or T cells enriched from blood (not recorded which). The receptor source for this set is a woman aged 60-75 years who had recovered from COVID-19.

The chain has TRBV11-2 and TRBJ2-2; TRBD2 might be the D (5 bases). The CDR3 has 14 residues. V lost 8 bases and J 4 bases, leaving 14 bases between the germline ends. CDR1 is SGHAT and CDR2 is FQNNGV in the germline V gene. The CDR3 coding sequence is TGTGCCAGCGACCCCGGGGAACGCACCGGGGAGCTGTTTTTT. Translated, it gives CASDPGERTGELFF.

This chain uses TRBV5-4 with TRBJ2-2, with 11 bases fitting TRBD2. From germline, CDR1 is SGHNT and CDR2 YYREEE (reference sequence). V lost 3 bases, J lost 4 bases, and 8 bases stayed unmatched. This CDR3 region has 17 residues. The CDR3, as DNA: TGTGCCAGCAGCTCGCGTGTTAGCGGGGGGGCCACCGGGGAGCTGTTTTTT. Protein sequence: CASSSRVSGGATGELFF.

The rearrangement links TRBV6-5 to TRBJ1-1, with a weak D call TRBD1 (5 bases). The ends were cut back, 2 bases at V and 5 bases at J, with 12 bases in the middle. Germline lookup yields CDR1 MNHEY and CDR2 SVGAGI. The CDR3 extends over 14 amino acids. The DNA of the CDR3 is TGTGCCAGCAGTTACAATCCAGGGAATACTGAAGCTTTCTTT. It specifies CASSYNPGNTEAFF.

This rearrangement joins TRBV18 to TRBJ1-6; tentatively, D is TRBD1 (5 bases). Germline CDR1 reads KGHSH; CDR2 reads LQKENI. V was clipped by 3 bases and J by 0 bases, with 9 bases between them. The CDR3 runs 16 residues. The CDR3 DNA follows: TGTGCCAGCTCACCTACGGGGGGCTCCTATAATTCACCCCTCCACTTT. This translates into CASSPTGGSYNSPLHF.

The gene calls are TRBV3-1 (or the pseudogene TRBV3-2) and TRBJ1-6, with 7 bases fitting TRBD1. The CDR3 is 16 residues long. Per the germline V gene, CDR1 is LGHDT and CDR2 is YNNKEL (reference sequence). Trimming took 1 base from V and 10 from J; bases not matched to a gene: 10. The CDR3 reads CASSQAVRGRRSPLHF. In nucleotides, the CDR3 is TGTGCCAGCAGCCAAGCAGTTAGGGGGCGGAGGTCACCCCTCCACTTT.